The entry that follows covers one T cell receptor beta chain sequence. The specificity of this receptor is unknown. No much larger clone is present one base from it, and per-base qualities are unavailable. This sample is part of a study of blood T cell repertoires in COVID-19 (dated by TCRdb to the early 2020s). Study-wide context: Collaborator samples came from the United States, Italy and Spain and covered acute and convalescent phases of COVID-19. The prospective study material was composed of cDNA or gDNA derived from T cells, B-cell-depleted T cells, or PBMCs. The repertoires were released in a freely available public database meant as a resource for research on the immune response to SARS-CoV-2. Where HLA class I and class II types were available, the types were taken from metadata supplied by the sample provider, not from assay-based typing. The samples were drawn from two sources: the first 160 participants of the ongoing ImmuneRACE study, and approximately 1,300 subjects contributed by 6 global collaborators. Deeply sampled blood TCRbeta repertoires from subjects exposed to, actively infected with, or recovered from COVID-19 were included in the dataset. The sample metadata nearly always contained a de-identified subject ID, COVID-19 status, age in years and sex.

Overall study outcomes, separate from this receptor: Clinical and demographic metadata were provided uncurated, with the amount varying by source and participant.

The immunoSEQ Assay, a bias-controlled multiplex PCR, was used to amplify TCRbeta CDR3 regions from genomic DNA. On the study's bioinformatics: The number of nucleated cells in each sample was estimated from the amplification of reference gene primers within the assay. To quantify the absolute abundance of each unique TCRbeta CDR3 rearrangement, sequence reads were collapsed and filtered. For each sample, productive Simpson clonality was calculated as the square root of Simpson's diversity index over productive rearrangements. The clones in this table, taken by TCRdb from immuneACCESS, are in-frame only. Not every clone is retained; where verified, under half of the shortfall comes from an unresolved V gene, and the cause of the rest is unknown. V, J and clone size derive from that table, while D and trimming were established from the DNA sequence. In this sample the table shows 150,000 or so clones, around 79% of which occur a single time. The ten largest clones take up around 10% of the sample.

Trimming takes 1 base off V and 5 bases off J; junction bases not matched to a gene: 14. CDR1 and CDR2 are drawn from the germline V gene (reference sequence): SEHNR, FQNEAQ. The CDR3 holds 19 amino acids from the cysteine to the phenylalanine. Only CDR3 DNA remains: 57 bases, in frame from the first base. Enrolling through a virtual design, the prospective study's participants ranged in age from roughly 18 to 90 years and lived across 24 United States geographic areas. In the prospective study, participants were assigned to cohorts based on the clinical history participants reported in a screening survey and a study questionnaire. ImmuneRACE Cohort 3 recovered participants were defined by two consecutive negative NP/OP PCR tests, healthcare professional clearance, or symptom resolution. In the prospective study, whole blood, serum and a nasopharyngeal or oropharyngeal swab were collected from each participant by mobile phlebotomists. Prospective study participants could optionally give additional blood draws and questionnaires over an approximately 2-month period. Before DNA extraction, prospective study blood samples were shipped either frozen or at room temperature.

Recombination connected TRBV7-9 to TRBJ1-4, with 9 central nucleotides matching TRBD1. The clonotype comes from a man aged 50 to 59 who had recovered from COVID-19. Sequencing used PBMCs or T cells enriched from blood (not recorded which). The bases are TGTGCCAGCAGCTTAGATCAACACAGGACAGGGGCACCGAATGAAAAACTGTTTTTT. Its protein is CASSLDQHRTGAPNEKLFF.